A selection of T cell receptor beta chains follows, all from one sample in a study of regulatory T cells in long-lasting Graves disease. TCRdb passed the multiplex PCR reads through MiXCR, listing each CDR3 protein once. This sample has roughly 400,000 distinct CDR3 sequences, with 15% found just once. These records were also assigned to another study, of T cells in Graves' hyperthyroidism and ophthalmopathy.

Sequencing was performed on peripheral blood mononuclear cells (PBMCs), taken at new diagnosis, from a patient treated with antithyroid drugs. Receptors originate from a woman between 40 and 55 years old with Graves disease. The CDR3 runs from the conserved cysteine through the conserved F or W. Each record gives: D gene, V gene, J gene, clone size, CDR3 DNA, CDR3 protein. D genes are given only for firm matches. Only some rows state a clone size, as once, few, many or a class for expanded clones.

D gene: TRBD2; V gene: TRBV28; J gene: TRBJ2-1; clone size: many; CDR3 DNA: TGTGCCAGCAGTTTACCCGGGACTAGTCCAGTCAATGAGCAGTTCTTC; CDR3 protein: CASSLPGTSPVNEQFF
D gene: -; V gene: TRBV20-1; J gene: TRBJ2-2; clone size: few; CDR3 DNA: TGCAGTGCTAGACTCGGCCCGCCCCAGAGAAAAACCGGGGAGCTGTTTTTT; CDR3 protein: CSARLGPPQRKTGELFF
D gene: -; V gene: TRBV11-3; J gene: TRBJ1-1; clone size: -; CDR3 DNA: TGTGCCAGCAGCTCGCGTGGGGGGTTGAACACTGAAGCTTTCTTT; CDR3 protein: CASSSRGGLNTEAFF
D gene: TRBD1; V gene: TRBV12-3/TRBV12-4; J gene: TRBJ2-7; clone size: many; CDR3 DNA: TGTGCCAGCAGGGGACAGGGGAGGCCCTACGAGCAGTACTTC; CDR3 protein: CASRGQGRPYEQYF
D gene: TRBD2; V gene: TRBV11-2; J gene: TRBJ2-7; clone size: many; CDR3 DNA: TGTGCCAGCAGCTTAGTTGGTTTAGCGGGAGGTATGTACGAGCAGTACTTC; CDR3 protein: CASSLVGLAGGMYEQYF
D gene: TRBD1; V gene: TRBV5-1; J gene: TRBJ2-5; clone size: -; CDR3 DNA: TGCGCCAGCCGTACAGGGGACCAAGAGACCCAGTACTTC; CDR3 protein: CASRTGDQETQYF
D gene: -; V gene: TRBV19; J gene: TRBJ1-1; clone size: many; CDR3 DNA: TGTGCCAGTACCAAAGGACAGCCGAACACTGAAGCTTTCTTT; CDR3 protein: CASTKGQPNTEAFF
D gene: -; V gene: TRBV9; J gene: TRBJ2-2; clone size: many; CDR3 DNA: TGTGCCAGCAGCGTAGATAACACCGGGGAGCTGTTTTTT; CDR3 protein: CASSVDNTGELFF
D gene: TRBD1; V gene: TRBV7-2; J gene: TRBJ1-2; clone size: -; CDR3 DNA: TGTGCCAGCAGCCGGTACGAGGGGGCGGGCTACACCTTC; CDR3 protein: CASSRYEGAGYTF
D gene: TRBD2; V gene: TRBV2; J gene: TRBJ2-3; clone size: many; CDR3 DNA: TGTGCCAGCTCCCCTGAAGGGACTAGCGGGGGCACAGATACGCAGTATTTT; CDR3 protein: CASSPEGTSGGTDTQYF
D gene: -; V gene: TRBV7-2; J gene: TRBJ2-1; clone size: many; CDR3 DNA: TGTGCCAGCAGCATTCTCTCTGGGGACGAGCAGTTCTTC; CDR3 protein: CASSILSGDEQFF
D gene: -; V gene: TRBV5-1; J gene: TRBJ1-1; clone size: -; CDR3 DNA: TGCGCCAGCTGGTCGACAGGGAACACTGAAGCTTTCTTT; CDR3 protein: CASWSTGNTEAFF
D gene: -; V gene: TRBV12-5; J gene: TRBJ1-1; clone size: few; CDR3 DNA: TGTGCTAGTGGTTTTTCCCGTAACACTGAAGCTTTCTTT; CDR3 protein: CASGFSRNTEAFF
D gene: TRBD2; V gene: TRBV6-2/TRBV6-3; J gene: TRBJ2-1; clone size: many; CDR3 DNA: TGTGCCAGCAGTTACGCGGTTAGCGGGGCCTACAATGAGCAGTTCTTC; CDR3 protein: CASSYAVSGAYNEQFF
D gene: TRBD2; V gene: TRBV28; J gene: TRBJ2-1; clone size: many; CDR3 DNA: TGTGCCAGCAGCTCGACTAGCGGGAGACGGGATGAGCAGTTCTTC; CDR3 protein: CASSSTSGRRDEQFF
D gene: -; V gene: TRBV5-1; J gene: TRBJ2-3; clone size: many; CDR3 DNA: TGCGCCAGCAGCTTAGGACAAGCTACAGATACGCAGTATTTT; CDR3 protein: CASSLGQATDTQYF
D gene: -; V gene: TRBV3-1; J gene: TRBJ1-2; clone size: -; CDR3 DNA: TGTGCCAGCAGCCAGACCACTACAGGGCGCGGCTACACCTTC; CDR3 protein: CASSQTTTGRGYTF
D gene: TRBD2; V gene: TRBV19; J gene: TRBJ2-5; clone size: few; CDR3 DNA: TGTGCCAGTAAGGAGGGAGCTAGCGGGAGTTATGAGACCCAGTACTTC; CDR3 protein: CASKEGASGSYETQYF
D gene: TRBD1; V gene: TRBV9; J gene: TRBJ2-2; clone size: many; CDR3 DNA: TGTGCCAGCAGCATCGGACAGGCGAACACCGGGGAGCTGTTTTTT; CDR3 protein: CASSIGQANTGELFF
D gene: -; V gene: TRBV11-3; J gene: TRBJ1-4; clone size: many; CDR3 DNA: TGTGCCAGCAGCCAAAGCTGGGGAACTAATGAAAAACTGTTTTTT; CDR3 protein: CASSQSWGTNEKLFF
D gene: -; V gene: TRBV19; J gene: TRBJ1-1; clone size: -; CDR3 DNA: TGTGCCAGTAGTATAAGGTCTGGGGGCAGTACTGAAGCTTTCTTT; CDR3 protein: CASSIRSGGSTEAFF
D gene: TRBD2; V gene: TRBV19; J gene: TRBJ2-2; clone size: many; CDR3 DNA: TGTGCCAGTAGTATTGGGCTAGCGGGAGGACCTAACACCGGGGAGCTGTTTTTT; CDR3 protein: CASSIGLAGGPNTGELFF
D gene: TRBD1; V gene: TRBV27; J gene: TRBJ2-7; clone size: many; CDR3 DNA: TGTGCCAGCAGTTCGGGACAGGGCTGGGAGCAGTACTTC; CDR3 protein: CASSSGQGWEQYF
D gene: TRBD1; V gene: TRBV28; J gene: TRBJ1-6; clone size: many; CDR3 DNA: TGTGCCAGCACTGAGCGGGACAGCCTAAAACATTATAATTCACCCCTCCACTTT; CDR3 protein: CASTERDSLKHYNSPLHF
D gene: TRBD1; V gene: TRBV15; J gene: TRBJ1-2; clone size: many; CDR3 DNA: TGTGCCACCAGCTTTCACAGGGGGCTGGTTGTCCACTACACCTTC; CDR3 protein: CATSFHRGLVVHYTF
D gene: TRBD2; V gene: TRBV11-3; J gene: TRBJ2-3; clone size: many; CDR3 DNA: TGTGCCAGCAGCCCTCTTGGGCGGGAGGCCACAGATACGCAGTATTTT; CDR3 protein: CASSPLGREATDTQYF
D gene: -; V gene: TRBV7-9; J gene: TRBJ1-1; clone size: few; CDR3 DNA: TGTGCCGCCCGGGAACCCAACACTGAAGCTTTCTTT; CDR3 protein: CAAREPNTEAFF
D gene: -; V gene: TRBV28; J gene: TRBJ1-4; clone size: many; CDR3 DNA: TGTGCCAGCAGTTTTATCCTTGAAAAACTGTTTTTT; CDR3 protein: CASSFILEKLFF
D gene: -; V gene: TRBV28; J gene: TRBJ2-4; clone size: many; CDR3 DNA: TGTGCCAGCAGCCCCAGCCAAGCCGAGTTAAACATTCAGTACTTC; CDR3 protein: CASSPSQAELNIQYF
D gene: TRBD1; V gene: TRBV5-1; J gene: TRBJ1-4; clone size: -; CDR3 DNA: TGCGCCAGCAGCTGGACAGGGGATGCAACTAATGAAAAACTGTTTTTT; CDR3 protein: CASSWTGDATNEKLFF
D gene: TRBD1; V gene: TRBV7-9; J gene: TRBJ1-2; clone size: few; CDR3 DNA: TGTGCCAGCACCAAACGGGACAGCGAAGGCTACACCTTC; CDR3 protein: CASTKRDSEGYTF
D gene: TRBD2; V gene: TRBV27; J gene: TRBJ2-3; clone size: many; CDR3 DNA: TGTGCCAGCAGTACCTCAACAGGGTGGGGCGGTAGCGGGATCTCAGATACGCAGTATTTT; CDR3 protein: CASSTSTGWGGSGISDTQYF
D gene: TRBD2; V gene: TRBV10-3; J gene: TRBJ2-2; clone size: many; CDR3 DNA: TGTGCCTCCGGCGGGGGGGCTTTGGACACCGGGGAGCTGTTTTTT; CDR3 protein: CASGGGALDTGELFF
D gene: -; V gene: TRBV28; J gene: TRBJ2-7; clone size: -; CDR3 DNA: TGTGCCAGCAGCGCGGTCAGGCTGAGCTCCTACGAGCAGTACTTC; CDR3 protein: CASSAVRLSSYEQYF
D gene: -; V gene: TRBV20-1; J gene: TRBJ2-3; clone size: many; CDR3 DNA: TGCAGTGCTAGGTCACCGAATTCCGGGGATACGCAGTATTTT; CDR3 protein: CSARSPNSGDTQYF
D gene: -; V gene: TRBV4-1; J gene: TRBJ2-2; clone size: -; CDR3 DNA: TGCGCCAGCAGCCATCCCGGGAGAACCGGGGAGCTGTTTTTT; CDR3 protein: CASSHPGRTGELFF
D gene: -; V gene: TRBV6-2/TRBV6-3; J gene: TRBJ1-2; clone size: few; CDR3 DNA: TGTGCCAGCAGCCCCCCAGCCGGGGGGACGGTTCAACTACTCTCTATGAGAGGCTACACCTTC; CDR3 protein: CASSPPAGGTVQLLSMRGYTF
D gene: -; V gene: TRBV7-2; J gene: TRBJ1-2; clone size: many; CDR3 DNA: TGTGCCAGCACCGTCCCGGGGGGACTCGGCCATGGCTACACCTTC; CDR3 protein: CASTVPGGLGHGYTF
D gene: TRBD2; V gene: TRBV19; J gene: TRBJ2-1; clone size: -; CDR3 DNA: TGTGCCAGTAGTCTGCTAGCGGGAGTATTAGGTGAGCAGTTCTTC; CDR3 protein: CASSLLAGVLGEQFF
D gene: -; V gene: TRBV19; J gene: TRBJ2-5; clone size: few; CDR3 DNA: TGTGCCAGTAAGGATAAGGTCCAAGAGACCCAGTACTTC; CDR3 protein: CASKDKVQETQYF
D gene: -; V gene: TRBV11-2; J gene: TRBJ1-6; clone size: many; CDR3 DNA: TGTGCCAGCAGCTTAGGTTTTGTGGGTCCCCTCCACTTT; CDR3 protein: CASSLGFVGPLHF
D gene: -; V gene: TRBV5-5; J gene: TRBJ1-3; clone size: few; CDR3 DNA: TGTGCCAGCAGCTTGGACAGCTACTCTGGAAACACCATATATTTT; CDR3 protein: CASSLDSYSGNTIYF
D gene: -; V gene: TRBV5-1; J gene: TRBJ1-2; clone size: few; CDR3 DNA: TGCGCCAGCAGCCCCCAAGGGGGGATGGGCTACACCTTC; CDR3 protein: CASSPQGGMGYTF
D gene: -; V gene: TRBV5-4; J gene: TRBJ2-1; clone size: -; CDR3 DNA: TGTGCCAGCAGCGGACAGGGAGCGGGAGGCAATGAGCAGTTCTTC; CDR3 protein: CASSGQGAGGNEQFF
D gene: -; V gene: TRBV3-1; J gene: TRBJ1-6; clone size: many; CDR3 DNA: TGTGCCAGCAGCCAAGGACAGAGTAATTCACCCCTCCACTTT; CDR3 protein: CASSQGQSNSPLHF
D gene: TRBD2; V gene: TRBV3-1; J gene: TRBJ2-3; clone size: few; CDR3 DNA: TGTGCCAGCAGCCCCCGGGGGGGGCAAAACACAGATACACAGTATTTT; CDR3 protein: CASSPRGGQNTDTQYF
D gene: -; V gene: TRBV5-1; J gene: TRBJ1-1; clone size: -; CDR3 DNA: TGCGCCAGCAGCGTTCTGGAGGAGAACACTGAAGCTTTCTTT; CDR3 protein: CASSVLEENTEAFF
D gene: -; V gene: TRBV28; J gene: TRBJ2-1; clone size: many; CDR3 DNA: TGTGCCAGCAGCACGATAGGGACTGAGCAGTTCTTC; CDR3 protein: CASSTIGTEQFF